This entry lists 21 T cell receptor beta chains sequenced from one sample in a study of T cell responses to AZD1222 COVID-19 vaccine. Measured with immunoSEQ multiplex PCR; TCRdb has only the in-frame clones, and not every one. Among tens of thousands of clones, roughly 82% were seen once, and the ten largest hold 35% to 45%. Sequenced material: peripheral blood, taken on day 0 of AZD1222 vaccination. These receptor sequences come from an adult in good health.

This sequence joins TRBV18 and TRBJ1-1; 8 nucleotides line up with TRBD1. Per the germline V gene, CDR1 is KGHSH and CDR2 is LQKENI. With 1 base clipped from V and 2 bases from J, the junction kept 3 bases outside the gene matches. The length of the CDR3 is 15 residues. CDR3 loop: CASSPQTGENTEAFF. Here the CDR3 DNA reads TGTGCCAGCTCACCACAGACAGGGGAAAACACTGAAGCTTTCTTT.

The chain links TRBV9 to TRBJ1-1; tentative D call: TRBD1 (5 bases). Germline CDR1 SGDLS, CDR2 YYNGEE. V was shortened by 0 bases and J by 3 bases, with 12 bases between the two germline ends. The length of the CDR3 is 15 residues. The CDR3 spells CASSVEGRLDTEAFF. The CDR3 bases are TGTGCCAGCAGCGTAGAGGGGCGGCTTGACACTGAAGCTTTCTTT.

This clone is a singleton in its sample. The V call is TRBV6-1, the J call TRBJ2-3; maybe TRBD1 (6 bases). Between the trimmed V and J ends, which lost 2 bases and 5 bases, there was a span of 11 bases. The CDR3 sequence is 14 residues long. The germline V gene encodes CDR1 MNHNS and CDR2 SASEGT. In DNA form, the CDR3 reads TGTGCCAGCAGTGAAAATAGAGGGGGAGATACGCAGTATTTT. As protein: CASSENRGGDTQYF.

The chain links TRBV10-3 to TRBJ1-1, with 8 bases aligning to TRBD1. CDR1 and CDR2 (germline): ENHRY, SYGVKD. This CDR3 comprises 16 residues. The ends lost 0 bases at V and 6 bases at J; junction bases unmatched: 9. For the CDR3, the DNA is TGTGCCATCAGTGAGTCGACGGACAGGGCGAGGCCTGAAGCTTTCTTT. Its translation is CAISESTDRARPEAFF.

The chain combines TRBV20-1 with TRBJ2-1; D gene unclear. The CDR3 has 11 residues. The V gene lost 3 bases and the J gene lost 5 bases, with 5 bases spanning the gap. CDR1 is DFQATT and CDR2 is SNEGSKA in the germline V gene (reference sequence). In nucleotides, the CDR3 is TGCAGTGCTAGTCCCCACAATGAGCAGTTCTTC. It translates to CSASPHNEQFF.

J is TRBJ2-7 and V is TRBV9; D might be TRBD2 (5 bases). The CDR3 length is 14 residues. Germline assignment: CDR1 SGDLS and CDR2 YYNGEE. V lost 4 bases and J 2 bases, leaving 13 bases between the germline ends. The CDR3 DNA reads TGTGCCAGCAGCCCGGGGAGATTACCCTACGAGCAGTACTTC. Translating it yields CASSPGRLPYEQYF. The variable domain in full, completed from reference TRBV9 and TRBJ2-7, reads DSGVTQTPKHLITATGQRVTLRCSPRSGDLSVYWYQQSLDQGLQFLIQYYNGEERAKGNILERFSAQQFPDLHSELNLSSLELGDSALYFCASSPGRLPYEQYFGPGTRLTVT.

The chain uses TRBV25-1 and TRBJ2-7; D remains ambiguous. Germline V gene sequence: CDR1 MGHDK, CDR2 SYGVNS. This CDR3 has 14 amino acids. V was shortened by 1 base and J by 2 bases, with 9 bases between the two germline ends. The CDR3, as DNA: TGTGCCAGCAGTGAATTTAACCCCCCCTACGAGCAGTACTTC. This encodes CASSEFNPPYEQYF.

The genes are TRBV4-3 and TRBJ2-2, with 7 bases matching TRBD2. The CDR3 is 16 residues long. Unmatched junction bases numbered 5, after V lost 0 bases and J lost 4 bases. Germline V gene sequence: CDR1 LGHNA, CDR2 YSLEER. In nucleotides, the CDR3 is TGCGCCAGCAGCCAAGATATTACTAGCGCCACCGGGGAGCTGTTTTTT. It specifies CASSQDITSATGELFF.

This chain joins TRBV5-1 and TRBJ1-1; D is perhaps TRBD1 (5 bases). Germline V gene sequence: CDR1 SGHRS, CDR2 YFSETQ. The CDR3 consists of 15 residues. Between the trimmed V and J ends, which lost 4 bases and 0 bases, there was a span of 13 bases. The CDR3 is CASSSSGLLNTEAFF. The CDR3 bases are TGCGCCAGCAGCAGTTCAGGGTTATTGAACACTGAAGCTTTCTTT.

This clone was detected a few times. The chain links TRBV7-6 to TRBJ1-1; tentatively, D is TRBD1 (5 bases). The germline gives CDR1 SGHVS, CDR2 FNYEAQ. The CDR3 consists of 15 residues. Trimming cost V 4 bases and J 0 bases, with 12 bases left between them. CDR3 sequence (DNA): TGTGCCAGCAGCTCACGACAGACTCTGAACACTGAAGCTTTCTTT. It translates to CASSSRQTLNTEAFF. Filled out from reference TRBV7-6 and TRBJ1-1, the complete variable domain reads GAGVSQSPRYKVTKRGQDVALRCDPISGHVSLYWYRQALGQGPEFLTYFNYEAQQDKSGLPNDRFSAERPEGSISTLTIQRTEQRDSAMYRCASSSRQTLNTEAFFGQGTRLTVV.

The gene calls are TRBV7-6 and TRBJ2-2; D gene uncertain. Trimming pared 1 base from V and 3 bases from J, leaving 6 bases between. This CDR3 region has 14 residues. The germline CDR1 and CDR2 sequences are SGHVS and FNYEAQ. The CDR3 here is CASSLEVYTGELFF. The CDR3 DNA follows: TGTGCCAGCAGCTTAGAAGTATACACCGGGGAGCTGTTTTTT.

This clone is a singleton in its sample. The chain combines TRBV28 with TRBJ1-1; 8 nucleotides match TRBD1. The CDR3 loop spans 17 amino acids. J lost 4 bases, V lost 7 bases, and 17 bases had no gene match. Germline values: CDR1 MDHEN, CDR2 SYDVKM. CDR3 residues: CASTPYKVTGVGTEAFF. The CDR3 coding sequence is TGTGCCAGCACCCCCTATAAGGTGACAGGGGTAGGCACTGAAGCTTTCTTT.

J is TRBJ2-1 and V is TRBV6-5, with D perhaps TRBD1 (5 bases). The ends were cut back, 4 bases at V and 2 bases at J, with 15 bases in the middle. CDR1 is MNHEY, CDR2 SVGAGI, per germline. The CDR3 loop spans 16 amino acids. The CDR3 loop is CASSLVVGPPYNEQFF. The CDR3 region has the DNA TGTGCCAGCAGTTTGGTAGTGGGGCCTCCCTACAATGAGCAGTTCTTC.

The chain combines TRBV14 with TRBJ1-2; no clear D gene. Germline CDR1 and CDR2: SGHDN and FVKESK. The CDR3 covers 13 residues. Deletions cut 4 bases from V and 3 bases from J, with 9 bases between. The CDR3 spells CASSPNIDYGYTF. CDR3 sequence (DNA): TGTGCCAGCAGCCCCAATATAGACTATGGCTACACCTTC.

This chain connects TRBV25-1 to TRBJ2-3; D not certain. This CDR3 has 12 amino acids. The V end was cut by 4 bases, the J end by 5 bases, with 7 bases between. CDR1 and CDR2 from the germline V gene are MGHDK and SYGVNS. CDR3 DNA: TGTGCCAGCAGTGTGTCGGAAGATACGCAGTATTTT. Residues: CASSVSEDTQYF.

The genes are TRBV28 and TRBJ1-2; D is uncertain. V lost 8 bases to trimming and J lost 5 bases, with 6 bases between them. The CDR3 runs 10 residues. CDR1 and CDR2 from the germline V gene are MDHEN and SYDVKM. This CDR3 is CASGRYGYTF. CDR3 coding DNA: TGTGCCAGCGGACGTTATGGCTACACCTTC.

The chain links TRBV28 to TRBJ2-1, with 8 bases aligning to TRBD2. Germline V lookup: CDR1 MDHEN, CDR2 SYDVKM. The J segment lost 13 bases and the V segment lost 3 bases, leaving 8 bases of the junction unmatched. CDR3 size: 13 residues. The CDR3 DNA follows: TGTGCCAGCAGTTTCCCTATTAGCGGGGATCAGTTCTTC. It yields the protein CASSFPISGDQFF.

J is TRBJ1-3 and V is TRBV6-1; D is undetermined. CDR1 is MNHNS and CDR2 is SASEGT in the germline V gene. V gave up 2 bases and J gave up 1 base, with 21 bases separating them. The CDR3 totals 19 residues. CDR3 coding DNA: TGTGCCAGCAGTGAAACCCCGCAGGTCCTTTTGGGGTCTGGAAACACCATATATTTT. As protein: CASSETPQVLLGSGNTIYF.

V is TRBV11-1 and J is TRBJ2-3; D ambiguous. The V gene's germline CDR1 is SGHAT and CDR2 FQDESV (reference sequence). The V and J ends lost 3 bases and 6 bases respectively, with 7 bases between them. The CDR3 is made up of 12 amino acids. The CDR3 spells CASSFLGDTQYF. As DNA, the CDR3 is TGTGCCAGCAGCTTCCTCGGTGATACGCAGTATTTT.

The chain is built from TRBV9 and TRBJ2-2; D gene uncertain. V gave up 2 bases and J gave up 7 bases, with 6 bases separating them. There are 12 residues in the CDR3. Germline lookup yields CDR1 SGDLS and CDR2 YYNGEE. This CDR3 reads CASSVSDGELFF. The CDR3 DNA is TGTGCCAGCAGCGTTTCGGACGGGGAGCTGTTTTTT. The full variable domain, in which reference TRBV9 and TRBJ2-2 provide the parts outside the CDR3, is DSGVTQTPKHLITATGQRVTLRCSPRSGDLSVYWYQQSLDQGLQFLIQYYNGEERAKGNILERFSAQQFPDLHSELNLSSLELGDSALYFCASSVSDGELFFGEGSRLTVL.

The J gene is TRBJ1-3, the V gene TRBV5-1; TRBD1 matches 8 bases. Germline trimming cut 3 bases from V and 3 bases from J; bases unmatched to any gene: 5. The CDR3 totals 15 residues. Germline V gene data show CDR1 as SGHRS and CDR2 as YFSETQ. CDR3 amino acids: CASSYQGADGNTIYF. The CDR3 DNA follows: TGCGCCAGCAGCTATCAGGGGGCGGATGGAAACACCATATATTTT.